This T cell receptor (beta chain) was profiled in a study of cytomegalovirus exposure and HLA in healthy donors. A word on this clone: What it binds is unknown.

General study points: As confirmed in vitro, a few CMV-associated chains were specific for CMV antigens. Most TCR sequences proved rare, with some public TCRs found in many donors. Analysis was carried out at a later point, and it linked a missense DCLRE1C variant to TCR beta V- and J-gene trimming.

Primers: 60 Vbeta forward and 13 Jbeta reverse. The table came from immunoSEQ multiplex PCR; TCRdb's copy has only in-frame clones and leaves some out. Here the sample spans over 150,000 clones, over 70% being singletons. This clonotype was sampled from a man between 18 and 35 years old in good health and CMV-seropositive. Sequenced input: PBMCs.

This chain's CDR3 is CASSGPQGYEQYF. The CDR3 nucleotides read TGCGCCAGCAGTGGACCCCAGGGGTACGAGCAGTACTTC. V is TRBV10-2 and J is TRBJ2-5; maybe TRBD1 (6 bases). The J call may not be correct, given that the DNA end is closer to TRBJ2-7. Germline values: CDR1 WSHSY, CDR2 SAAADI. The CDR3 has 13 residues.